This is a list of T cell receptor beta chains from one sample in a study of response to subunit inactivated influenza vaccine. TCRdb reprocessed the RT-PCR reads via MiXCR and lists one record per CDR3 protein. The table has 550,000 to 800,000 distinct CDR3 sequences, approximately 14% seen once. Sequenced material: PBMCs from blood, taken approximately 15 days before vaccination. The receptors derive from a man in his fifties or sixties who received an inactivated influenza vaccine. CDR3s include the opening cysteine and the closing phenylalanine or tryptophan. Each record gives: CDR3 protein, CDR3 DNA, D gene, J gene, V gene, clone size. The D gene is left open where the match is weak. Not all rows give a size; the values are once, few, many and, for expanded clones, a class.

CDR3 protein: CASSLTIDTQYF
CDR3 DNA: TGCGCCAGCAGCTTGACGATCGATACGCAGTATTTT
D gene: -
J gene: TRBJ2-3
V gene: TRBV5-1
clone size: many

CDR3 protein: CASSESPPGLPVGAQYF
CDR3 DNA: TGCGCCAGCAGTGAGTCCCCACCGGGACTCCCCGTGGGGGCCCAGTACTTC
D gene: -
J gene: TRBJ2-5
V gene: TRBV10-2
clone size: few

CDR3 protein: CASSLAGLAGGDTDTQYF
CDR3 DNA: TGTGCCAGCAGCTTAGCTGGACTAGCGGGAGGGGACACAGATACGCAGTATTTT
D gene: TRBD2
J gene: TRBJ2-3
V gene: TRBV7-2
clone size: -

CDR3 protein: CASSQEGPNTQYF
CDR3 DNA: TGCGCCAGCAGCCAAGAGGGACCGAATACGCAGTATTTT
D gene: -
J gene: TRBJ2-3
V gene: TRBV4-3
clone size: -

CDR3 protein: CASSLVRDRGETQYF
CDR3 DNA: TGCGCCAGCAGCTTGGTCCGGGACAGGGGAGAGACCCAGTACTTC
D gene: TRBD1
J gene: TRBJ2-5
V gene: TRBV5-1
clone size: few

CDR3 protein: CATSDLLQGNDNQPQHF
CDR3 DNA: TGTGCCACCAGTGATTTGCTACAGGGGAACGACAATCAGCCCCAGCATTTT
D gene: TRBD1
J gene: TRBJ1-5
V gene: TRBV24-1
clone size: -

CDR3 protein: CASSASGTGTYEQYF
CDR3 DNA: TGTGCCAGCAGCGCCTCCGGGACAGGCACCTACGAGCAGTACTTC
D gene: TRBD1
J gene: TRBJ2-7
V gene: TRBV5-5
clone size: -

CDR3 protein: CASSFGTVSNQPQHF
CDR3 DNA: TGTGCCAGCAGCTTTGGGACCGTGAGCAATCAGCCCCAGCATTTT
D gene: -
J gene: TRBJ1-5
V gene: TRBV7-9
clone size: many

CDR3 protein: CASSLRVGRETQYF
CDR3 DNA: TGTGCCAGCAGCCTCAGGGTGGGGCGAGAGACCCAGTACTTC
D gene: -
J gene: TRBJ2-5
V gene: TRBV14
clone size: few

CDR3 protein: CASSQVPGNQPQHF
CDR3 DNA: TGCGCCAGCAGCCAAGTTCCGGGCAATCAGCCCCAGCATTTT
D gene: -
J gene: TRBJ1-5
V gene: TRBV4-1
clone size: few

CDR3 protein: CASSDGQFYGYTF
CDR3 DNA: TGTGCCAGCAGTGATGGACAGTTCTATGGCTACACCTTC
D gene: -
J gene: TRBJ1-2
V gene: TRBV2
clone size: many

CDR3 protein: CASSSAGQGTGNTIYF
CDR3 DNA: TGTGCCAGCAGCAGCGCGGGACAGGGGACTGGAAACACCATATATTTT
D gene: TRBD1
J gene: TRBJ1-3
V gene: TRBV7-9
clone size: few

CDR3 protein: CSVEVQGRNQPQHF
CDR3 DNA: TGCAGCGTTGAGGTTCAGGGAAGGAATCAGCCCCAGCATTTT
D gene: -
J gene: TRBJ1-5
V gene: TRBV29-1
clone size: -

CDR3 protein: CASSLGTANSPLHF
CDR3 DNA: TGTGCCAGCAGCTTAGGGACAGCCAATTCACCCCTCCACTTT
D gene: TRBD1
J gene: TRBJ1-6
V gene: TRBV5-1
clone size: many

CDR3 protein: CSAPPAGTDYEQYF
CDR3 DNA: TGCAGTGCTCCACCAGCCGGGACAGATTACGAGCAGTACTTC
D gene: TRBD1
J gene: TRBJ2-7
V gene: TRBV20-1
clone size: few

CDR3 protein: CASSVTSGSDEQYF
CDR3 DNA: TGTGCCAGCTCCGTGACAAGCGGGAGCGACGAGCAGTACTTC
D gene: TRBD2
J gene: TRBJ2-7
V gene: TRBV18
clone size: -

CDR3 protein: CASSLGRYLFF
CDR3 DNA: TGTGCCAGCAGCTTGGGTCGCTACCTGTTCTTC
D gene: -
J gene: TRBJ2-1
V gene: TRBV11-2
clone size: many

CDR3 protein: CSARRQGGGELFF
CDR3 DNA: TGCAGTGCTAGACGGCAGGGTGGCGGGGAGCTGTTTTTT
D gene: -
J gene: TRBJ2-2
V gene: TRBV20-1
clone size: few

CDR3 protein: CARSHEPIGHGQETQYF
CDR3 DNA: TGTGCCAGAAGCCACGAACCCATTGGACACGGTCAAGAGACCCAGTACTTC
D gene: -
J gene: TRBJ2-5
V gene: TRBV5-3
clone size: -

CDR3 protein: CASSKQPGPLGDEQFF
CDR3 DNA: TGTGCCAGCAGTAAACAGCCGGGCCCCCTCGGCGATGAGCAGTTCTTC
D gene: -
J gene: TRBJ2-1
V gene: TRBV6-1
clone size: few

CDR3 protein: CASSFDRLALGTDTQYF
CDR3 DNA: TGTGCCAGCAGCTTCGATCGACTAGCCCTAGGGACAGATACGCAGTATTTT
D gene: TRBD2
J gene: TRBJ2-3
V gene: TRBV11-2
clone size: few

CDR3 protein: CASSVTSGFTDTQYF
CDR3 DNA: TGTGCCAGCAGTGTCACTAGCGGATTCACAGATACGCAGTATTTT
D gene: TRBD2
J gene: TRBJ2-3
V gene: TRBV12-3/TRBV12-4
clone size: once

CDR3 protein: CASRETGTESYEQYF
CDR3 DNA: TGTGCCAGCAGAGAAACCGGGACAGAATCCTACGAGCAGTACTTC
D gene: TRBD1
J gene: TRBJ2-7
V gene: TRBV5-6
clone size: -